These T cell receptor beta chains were read from a single sample in a study of beta chain features in type 1 diabetes. Produced via immunoSEQ multiplex PCR; TCRdb's table is partial and in-frame only. This sample has 150,000 to 200,000 clones; about 63% occur once, and the top ten carry nearly 0.09%. What was sequenced was naive CD4+ T cells from blood. These receptors were collected from a man in his thirties or forties with type 1 diabetes. The CDR3 runs from the conserved cysteine through the conserved F or W. A D gene is named only where the DNA matches it firmly. Clone size appears in some rows only: once, few, many, or a class for an expanded clone.

clone size: NA; CDR3 length: 14; V gene: TRBV6-5; D gene: TRBD1; J gene: TRBJ2-1; CDR3 DNA: TGTGCCAGCAGTTTGGACAGGGGTACGAATGAGCAGTTCTTC; CDR3 protein: CASSLDRGTNEQFF
clone size: NA; CDR3 length: 12; V gene: TRBV7-2; D gene: NA; J gene: TRBJ2-7; CDR3 DNA: TGTGCCAGCAGCGTCCGTTCCTACGAGCAGTACTTC; CDR3 protein: CASSVRSYEQYF
clone size: NA; CDR3 length: 16; V gene: TRBV4-3; D gene: NA; J gene: TRBJ1-6; CDR3 DNA: TGCGCCAGCAGCCAAGAAGTTGGGTTTAACAATTCACCCCTCCACTTT; CDR3 protein: CASSQEVGFNNSPLHF
clone size: few; CDR3 length: 12; V gene: TRBV30; D gene: NA; J gene: TRBJ1-2; CDR3 DNA: TGTGCCTGGAGTGTGACGGGGATCGGCTACACCTTC; CDR3 protein: CAWSVTGIGYTF
clone size: NA; CDR3 length: 11; V gene: TRBV29-1; D gene: TRBD1; J gene: TRBJ1-2; CDR3 DNA: TGCAGCGTGGACAGGGGCTATGGCTACACCTTC; CDR3 protein: CSVDRGYGYTF
clone size: NA; CDR3 length: 16; V gene: TRBV5-1; D gene: NA; J gene: TRBJ1-1; CDR3 DNA: TGCGCCAGCAGCTTTACCGGCCGGACCACGAACACTGAAGCTTTCTTT; CDR3 protein: CASSFTGRTTNTEAFF
clone size: NA; CDR3 length: 15; V gene: TRBV29-1; D gene: NA; J gene: TRBJ1-2; CDR3 DNA: TGCAGCGTTGTCGGCGAGTGGAGGGAGCGGGCGGGCTACACCTTC; CDR3 protein: CSVVGEWRERAGYTF
clone size: NA; CDR3 length: 12; V gene: TRBV9; D gene: NA; J gene: TRBJ2-1; CDR3 DNA: TGTGCCAGCAGCCCCCGAAGGGAGGAGCAGTTCTTC; CDR3 protein: CASSPRREEQFF
clone size: NA; CDR3 length: 15; V gene: TRBV30; D gene: NA; J gene: TRBJ2-3; CDR3 DNA: TGTGCCTATACTAGGGCTTTGGGGAACACAGATACGCAGTATTTT; CDR3 protein: CAYTRALGNTDTQYF
clone size: NA; CDR3 length: 11; V gene: TRBV5-1; D gene: NA; J gene: TRBJ2-4; CDR3 DNA: TGCGCCAGCAGCTTCGGAAACATTCAGTACTTC; CDR3 protein: CASSFGNIQYF
clone size: NA; CDR3 length: 15; V gene: TRBV28; D gene: TRBD1; J gene: TRBJ2-2; CDR3 DNA: TGTGCCAGCAGTTCCTATGACAGGGGCACCGGGGAGCTGTTTTTT; CDR3 protein: CASSSYDRGTGELFF
clone size: NA; CDR3 length: 16; V gene: TRBV13; D gene: TRBD2; J gene: TRBJ2-3; CDR3 DNA: TGTGCCAGCAGCTTAGTGCAGCTAGCGGGCACAGATACGCAGTATTTT; CDR3 protein: CASSLVQLAGTDTQYF
clone size: NA; CDR3 length: 13; V gene: TRBV29-1; D gene: TRBD1; J gene: TRBJ1-2; CDR3 DNA: TGCAGCGTCCTTGGACAGGGGGTCTATGGCTACACCTTC; CDR3 protein: CSVLGQGVYGYTF
clone size: few; CDR3 length: 14; V gene: TRBV7-9; D gene: NA; J gene: TRBJ2-4; CDR3 DNA: TGTGCCAGCAGCTTAACCGTCCGTGGAAACATTCAGTACTTC; CDR3 protein: CASSLTVRGNIQYF
clone size: few; CDR3 length: 12; V gene: TRBV29-1; D gene: NA; J gene: TRBJ1-2; CDR3 DNA: TGCAGCGTTTCAGGACGCAGCTCGGGCTACACCTTC; CDR3 protein: CSVSGRSSGYTF
clone size: NA; CDR3 length: 14; V gene: TRBV29-1; D gene: NA; J gene: TRBJ2-3; CDR3 DNA: TGCAGCTTCTCAGCGGGCAGACGCACAGATACGCAGTATTTT; CDR3 protein: CSFSAGRRTDTQYF
clone size: NA; CDR3 length: 16; V gene: TRBV30; D gene: NA; J gene: TRBJ2-3; CDR3 DNA: TGTGCCTGGAGTGTGGACCGAACGAGTAGCACAGATACGCAGTATTTT; CDR3 protein: CAWSVDRTSSTDTQYF
clone size: NA; CDR3 length: 14; V gene: TRBV9; D gene: NA; J gene: TRBJ2-2; CDR3 DNA: TGTGCCAGCAGCGTAGCCCCGGGCTCCGGGGAGCTGTTTTTT; CDR3 protein: CASSVAPGSGELFF
clone size: few; CDR3 length: 14; V gene: TRBV9; D gene: TRBD1; J gene: TRBJ2-5; CDR3 DNA: TGTGCCAGCAGCGCTGGGACAGGGTTGGAGACCCAGTACTTC; CDR3 protein: CASSAGTGLETQYF
clone size: NA; CDR3 length: 15; V gene: TRBV2; D gene: TRBD2; J gene: TRBJ2-1; CDR3 DNA: TGTGCCAGCAGTGATAATGGACTAGCGAGCGATGAGCAGTTCTTC; CDR3 protein: CASSDNGLASDEQFF
clone size: NA; CDR3 length: 18; V gene: TRBV25-1; D gene: TRBD1; J gene: TRBJ2-5; CDR3 DNA: TGTGCCAGCAGTGAAAACAGGGGGCGGGCGGCGCTCCAAGAGGCCCAGTACTTC; CDR3 protein: CASSENRGRAALQEAQYF
clone size: NA; CDR3 length: 15; V gene: TRBV27; D gene: TRBD1; J gene: TRBJ2-2; CDR3 DNA: TGTGCCAGCAGTCTGAGGACAGGGAACACCGGGGAGCTGTTTTTT; CDR3 protein: CASSLRTGNTGELFF
clone size: NA; CDR3 length: 13; V gene: TRBV4-3; D gene: NA; J gene: TRBJ1-2; CDR3 DNA: TGCGCCAGCAGCCGGGACGGCAACTATGGCTACACCTTC; CDR3 protein: CASSRDGNYGYTF
clone size: NA; CDR3 length: 16; V gene: TRBV7-9; D gene: NA; J gene: TRBJ2-4; CDR3 DNA: TGTGCCAGCAGCGGTAAAGCGCAGTACGGGGAAAACATTCAGTACTTC; CDR3 protein: CASSGKAQYGENIQYF
clone size: few; CDR3 length: 17; V gene: TRBV28; D gene: NA; J gene: TRBJ2-5; CDR3 DNA: TGTGCCAGCAGTTTTGTATGGCGGCGGGGTAAGAAAGAGACCCAGTACTTC; CDR3 protein: CASSFVWRRGKKETQYF
clone size: few; CDR3 length: 12; V gene: TRBV2; D gene: NA; J gene: TRBJ1-2; CDR3 DNA: TGTGCCAGCAGCGAGGAGAACTATGGCTACACCTTC; CDR3 protein: CASSEENYGYTF
clone size: NA; CDR3 length: 16; V gene: TRBV25-1; D gene: NA; J gene: TRBJ2-1; CDR3 DNA: TGTGCCAGCAGTGTTATGTGGGCCAGCTCCTACAATGAGCAGTTCTTC; CDR3 protein: CASSVMWASSYNEQFF
clone size: few; CDR3 length: 14; V gene: TRBV29-1; D gene: TRBD1; J gene: TRBJ2-2; CDR3 DNA: TGCAGCGTTGAGCGACAGGGGAACACCGGGGAGCTGTTTTTT; CDR3 protein: CSVERQGNTGELFF
clone size: NA; CDR3 length: 13; V gene: TRBV2; D gene: NA; J gene: TRBJ1-1; CDR3 DNA: TGTGCCAGCAGTGTAGGCAGTCTCACTGAAGCTTTCTTT; CDR3 protein: CASSVGSLTEAFF
clone size: NA; CDR3 length: 15; V gene: TRBV21-1; D gene: NA; J gene: TRBJ2-7; CDR3 DNA: TGTGCCAGCAGCAAAGCCCGCCAGACCGACTACGAGCAGTACTTC; CDR3 protein: CASSKARQTDYEQYF
clone size: NA; CDR3 length: 13; V gene: TRBV30; D gene: NA; J gene: TRBJ1-2; CDR3 DNA: TGTGCCTGGAGTCAAGGGCGAGACTATGGCTACACCTTC; CDR3 protein: CAWSQGRDYGYTF
clone size: NA; CDR3 length: 16; V gene: TRBV7-9; D gene: TRBD2; J gene: TRBJ2-3; CDR3 DNA: TGTGCCAGCAGCTTGGGCGAGACTAGCGGCGCAGATACGCAGTATTTT; CDR3 protein: CASSLGETSGADTQYF
clone size: few; CDR3 length: 15; V gene: TRBV25-1; D gene: TRBD1; J gene: TRBJ2-5; CDR3 DNA: TGTGCCAGCAGTGAACCTCGGACAGGGGAAGAGACCCAGTACTTC; CDR3 protein: CASSEPRTGEETQYF
clone size: NA; CDR3 length: 13; V gene: TRBV30; D gene: NA; J gene: TRBJ2-7; CDR3 DNA: TGTGCCTGGAGTCTCCAAGGGGGATGGGAGCAGTACTTC; CDR3 protein: CAWSLQGGWEQYF
clone size: NA; CDR3 length: 14; V gene: TRBV5-4; D gene: NA; J gene: TRBJ2-3; CDR3 DNA: TGTGCCAGCAGCTCAACAGGGAGCACAGATACGCAGTATTTT; CDR3 protein: CASSSTGSTDTQYF
clone size: few; CDR3 length: 15; V gene: TRBV27; D gene: NA; J gene: TRBJ2-7; CDR3 DNA: TGTGCCAGCAGTCCCGCCGGGACACAGCCCTACGAGCAGTACTTC; CDR3 protein: CASSPAGTQPYEQYF
clone size: NA; CDR3 length: 12; V gene: TRBV28; D gene: NA; J gene: TRBJ1-5; CDR3 DNA: TGTGCCAGCAGACCCACCCGTGGGCCCCAGCATTTT; CDR3 protein: CASRPTRGPQHF
clone size: NA; CDR3 length: 16; V gene: TRBV11-2; D gene: TRBD1; J gene: TRBJ1-2; CDR3 DNA: TGTGCCAGCAGCTCTACTGGGACAGTGACTAACTATGGCTACACCTTC; CDR3 protein: CASSSTGTVTNYGYTF